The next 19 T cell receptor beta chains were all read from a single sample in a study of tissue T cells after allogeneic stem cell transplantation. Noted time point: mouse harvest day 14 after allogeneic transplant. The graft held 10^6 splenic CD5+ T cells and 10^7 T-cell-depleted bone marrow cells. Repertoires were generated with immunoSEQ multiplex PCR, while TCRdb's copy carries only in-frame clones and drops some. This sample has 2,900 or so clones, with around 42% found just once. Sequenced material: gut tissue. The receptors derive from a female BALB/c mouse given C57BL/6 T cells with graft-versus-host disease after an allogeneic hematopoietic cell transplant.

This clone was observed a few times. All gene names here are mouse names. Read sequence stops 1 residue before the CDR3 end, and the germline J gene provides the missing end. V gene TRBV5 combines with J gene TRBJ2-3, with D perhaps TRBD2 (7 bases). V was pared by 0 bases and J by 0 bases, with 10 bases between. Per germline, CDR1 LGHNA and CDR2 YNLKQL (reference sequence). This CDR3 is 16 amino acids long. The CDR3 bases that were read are TGTGCCAGCAGCCAAGATTGGGGGGCTAGTGCAGAAACGCTGTAT. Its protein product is CASSQDWGASAETLY. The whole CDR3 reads CASSQDWGASAETLYF.

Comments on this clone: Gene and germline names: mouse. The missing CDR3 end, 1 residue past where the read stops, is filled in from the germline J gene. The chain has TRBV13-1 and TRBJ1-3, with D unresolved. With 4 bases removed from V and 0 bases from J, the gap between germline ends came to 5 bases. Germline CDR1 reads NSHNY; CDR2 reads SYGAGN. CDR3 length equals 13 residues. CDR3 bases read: TGTGCCAGCAGTCAGGATTCTGGAAATACGCTCTAT. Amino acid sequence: CASSQDSGNTLY. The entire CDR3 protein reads CASSQDSGNTLYF.

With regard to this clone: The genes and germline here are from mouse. The CDR3 spells CASSLTRNQDTQYF. The covered CDR3 bases are TGTGCCAGCAGCTTAACTCGAAACCAAGACACCCAGTAC. The V and J genes are TRBV3 and TRBJ2-5; D is unclear. The read ends 1 residue before the CDR3 terminus; that terminus is restored from the germline J gene. The V gene lost 2 bases and the J gene lost 0 bases, with 6 bases spanning the gap. The CDR3 totals 14 residues. Germline values: CDR1 SNHLY, CDR2 FYNGKV (reference sequence).

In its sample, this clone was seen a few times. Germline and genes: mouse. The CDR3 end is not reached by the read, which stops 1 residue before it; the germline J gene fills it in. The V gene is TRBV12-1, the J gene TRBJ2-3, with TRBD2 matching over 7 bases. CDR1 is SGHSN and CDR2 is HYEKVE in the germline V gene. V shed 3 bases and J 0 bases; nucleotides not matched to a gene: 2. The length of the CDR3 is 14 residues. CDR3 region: CASSRTGSAETLYF. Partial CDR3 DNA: TGTGCCAGCTCTAGGACTGGTAGTGCAGAAACGCTGTAT.

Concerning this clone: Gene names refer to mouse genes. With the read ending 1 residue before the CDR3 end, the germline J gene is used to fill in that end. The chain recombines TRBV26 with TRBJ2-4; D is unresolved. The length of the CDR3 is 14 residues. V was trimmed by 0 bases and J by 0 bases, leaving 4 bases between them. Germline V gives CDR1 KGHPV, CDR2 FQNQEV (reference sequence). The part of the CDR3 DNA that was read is TGTGCCAGCAGTCTGTCGGCTAGTCAAAACACCTTGTAC. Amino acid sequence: CASSLSASQNTLY. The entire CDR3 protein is CASSLSASQNTLYF.

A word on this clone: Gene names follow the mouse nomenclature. CDR3 DNA, as far as it was read: TGTGCCAGCAGCCAAGATCGCCTGGGGGGGCGCAACACCGGGCAGCTCTAC. Protein sequence: CASSQDRLGGRNTGQLY. In full, the CDR3 reads CASSQDRLGGRNTGQLYF. The J gene is TRBJ2-2, the V gene TRBV2; 10 bases align to TRBD2. Sequencing ends 1 residue short of the CDR3 end; the germline J gene provides the rest. The CDR3 extends over 18 amino acids. J gave up 2 bases and V 0 bases, and 6 bases lay outside the gene matches. Germline assignment: CDR1 LGHNA and CDR2 YSYQKL.

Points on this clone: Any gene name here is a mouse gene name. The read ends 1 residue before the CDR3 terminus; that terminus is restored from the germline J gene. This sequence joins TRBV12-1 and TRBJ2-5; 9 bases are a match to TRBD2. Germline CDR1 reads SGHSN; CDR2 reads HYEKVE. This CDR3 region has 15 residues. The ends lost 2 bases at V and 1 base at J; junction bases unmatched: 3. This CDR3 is CASSPDWGYQDTQYF. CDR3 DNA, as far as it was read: TGTGCCAGCTCTCCCGACTGGGGGTACCAAGACACCCAGTAC. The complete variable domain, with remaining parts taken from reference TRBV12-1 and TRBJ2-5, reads DSGVVQSPRHIIKEKGGRSVLTCIPISGHSNVVWYQQTLGKELKFLIQHYEKVERDKGFLPSRFSVQQFDDYHSEMNMSALELEDSAMYFCASSPDWGYQDTQYFGPGTRLLVL.

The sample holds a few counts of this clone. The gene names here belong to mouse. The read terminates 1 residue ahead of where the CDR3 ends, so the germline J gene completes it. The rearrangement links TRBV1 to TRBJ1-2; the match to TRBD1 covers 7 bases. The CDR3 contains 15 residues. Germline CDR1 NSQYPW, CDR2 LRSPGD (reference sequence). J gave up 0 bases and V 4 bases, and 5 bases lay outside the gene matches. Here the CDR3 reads CTCSVRDRANSDYTF. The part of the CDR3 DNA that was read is TGCACCTGCAGTGTCCGGGACAGAGCAAACTCCGACTACACC.

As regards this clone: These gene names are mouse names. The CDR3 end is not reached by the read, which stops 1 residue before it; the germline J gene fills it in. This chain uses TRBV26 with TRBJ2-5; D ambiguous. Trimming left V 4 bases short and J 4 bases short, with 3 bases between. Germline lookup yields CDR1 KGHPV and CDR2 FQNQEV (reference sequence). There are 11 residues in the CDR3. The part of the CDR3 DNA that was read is TGTGCCAGCAGTCCAAAAGACACCCAGTAC. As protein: CASSPKDTQY. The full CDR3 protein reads CASSPKDTQYF.

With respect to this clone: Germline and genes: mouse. Partial CDR3 DNA: TGTGCCAGCAGCCGGACAGGGGACACCCAGTAC. Translated, it gives CASSRTGDTQY. The full-length CDR3 reads as CASSRTGDTQYF. This chain uses TRBV26 with TRBJ2-5, with 8 bases that match TRBD1. The read falls 1 residue short of the CDR3 end, and the missing part is taken from the germline J gene. Per germline, CDR1 KGHPV and CDR2 FQNQEV (reference sequence). The trim removed 6 bases at V and 6 bases at J, leaving 2 bases unmatched. The CDR3 has 12 residues.

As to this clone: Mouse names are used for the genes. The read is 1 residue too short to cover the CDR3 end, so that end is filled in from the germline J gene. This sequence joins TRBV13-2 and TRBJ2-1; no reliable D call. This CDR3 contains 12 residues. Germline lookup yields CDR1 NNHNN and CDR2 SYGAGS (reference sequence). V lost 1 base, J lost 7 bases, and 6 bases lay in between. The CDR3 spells CASGDLRAEQFF. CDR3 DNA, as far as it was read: TGTGCCAGCGGTGATCTCAGGGCTGAGCAGTTC.

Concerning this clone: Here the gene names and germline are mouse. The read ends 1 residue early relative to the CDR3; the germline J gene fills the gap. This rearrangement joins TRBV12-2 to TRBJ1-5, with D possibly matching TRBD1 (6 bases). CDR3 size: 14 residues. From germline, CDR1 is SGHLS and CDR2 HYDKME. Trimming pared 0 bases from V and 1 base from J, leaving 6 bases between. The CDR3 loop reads CASSLTGNNQAPLF. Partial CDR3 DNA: TGTGCCAGCTCTCTCACAGGGAACAACCAGGCTCCGCTT.

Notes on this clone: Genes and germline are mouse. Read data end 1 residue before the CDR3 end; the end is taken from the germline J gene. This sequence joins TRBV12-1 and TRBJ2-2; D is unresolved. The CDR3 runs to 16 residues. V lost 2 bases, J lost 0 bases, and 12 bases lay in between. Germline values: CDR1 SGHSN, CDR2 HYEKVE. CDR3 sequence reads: CASSPLQESNTGQLYF. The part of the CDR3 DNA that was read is TGTGCCAGCTCTCCCTTGCAAGAATCAAACACCGGGCAGCTCTAC.

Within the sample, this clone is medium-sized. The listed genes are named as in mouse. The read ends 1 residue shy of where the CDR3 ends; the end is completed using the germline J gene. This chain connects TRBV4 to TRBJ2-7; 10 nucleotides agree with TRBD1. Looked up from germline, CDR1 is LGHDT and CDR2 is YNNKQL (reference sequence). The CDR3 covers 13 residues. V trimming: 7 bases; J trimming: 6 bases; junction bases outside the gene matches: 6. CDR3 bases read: TGTGCCAGCAACCGGGACAGGGGACGTGAACAGTAC. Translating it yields CASNRDRGREQY. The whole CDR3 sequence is CASNRDRGREQYF.

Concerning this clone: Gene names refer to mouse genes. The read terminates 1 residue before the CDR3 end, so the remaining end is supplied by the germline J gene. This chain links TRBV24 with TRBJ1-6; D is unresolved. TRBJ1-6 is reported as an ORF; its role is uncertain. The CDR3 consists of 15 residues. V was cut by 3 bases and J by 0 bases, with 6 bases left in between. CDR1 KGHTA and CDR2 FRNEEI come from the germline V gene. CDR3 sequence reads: CASSLRISYNSPLYF. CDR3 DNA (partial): TGTGCCAGCAGTCTCCGAATTTCCTATAATTCGCCCCTCTAC.

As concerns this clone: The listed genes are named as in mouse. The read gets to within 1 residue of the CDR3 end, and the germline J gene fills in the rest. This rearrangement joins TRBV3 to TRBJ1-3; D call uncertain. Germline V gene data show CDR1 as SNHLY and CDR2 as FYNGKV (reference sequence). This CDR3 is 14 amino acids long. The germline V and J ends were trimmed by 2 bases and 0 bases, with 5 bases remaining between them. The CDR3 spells CASSLRNSGNTLYF. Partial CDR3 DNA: TGTGCCAGCAGCTTACGAAATTCTGGAAATACGCTCTAT. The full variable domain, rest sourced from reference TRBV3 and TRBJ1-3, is GPKVLQIPSHQIIDMGQMVTLNCDPVSNHLYFYWYKQILGQQMEFLVNFYNGKVMEKSKLFKDQFSVERPDGSYFTLKIQPTALEDSAVYFCASSLRNSGNTLYFGEGSRLIVV.

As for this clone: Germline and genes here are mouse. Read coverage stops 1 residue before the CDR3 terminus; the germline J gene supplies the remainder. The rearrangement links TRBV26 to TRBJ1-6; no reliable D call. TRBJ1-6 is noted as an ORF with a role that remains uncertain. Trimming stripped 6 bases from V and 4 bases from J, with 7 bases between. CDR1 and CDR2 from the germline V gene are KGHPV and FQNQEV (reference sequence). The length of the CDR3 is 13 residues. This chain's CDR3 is CASSLNYNSPLYF. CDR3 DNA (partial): TGTGCCAGCAGCCTGAATTATAATTCGCCCCTCTAC.

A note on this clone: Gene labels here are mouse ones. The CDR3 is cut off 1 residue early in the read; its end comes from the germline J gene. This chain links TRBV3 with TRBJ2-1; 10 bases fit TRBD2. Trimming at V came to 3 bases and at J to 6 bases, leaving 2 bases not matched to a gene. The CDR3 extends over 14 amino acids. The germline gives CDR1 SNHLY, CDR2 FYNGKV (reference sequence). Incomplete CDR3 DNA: TGTGCCAGCAGCTTCGCTGGGGGGGCTGCTGAGCAGTTC. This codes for CASSFAGGAAEQF. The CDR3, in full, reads CASSFAGGAAEQFF.

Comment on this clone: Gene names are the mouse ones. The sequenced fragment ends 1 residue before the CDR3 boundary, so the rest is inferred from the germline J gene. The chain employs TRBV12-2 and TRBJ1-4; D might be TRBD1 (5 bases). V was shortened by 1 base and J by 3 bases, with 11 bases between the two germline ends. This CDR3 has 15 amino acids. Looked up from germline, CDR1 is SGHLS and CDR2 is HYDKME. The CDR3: CASSLKGAANERLFF. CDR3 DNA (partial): TGTGCCAGCTCTCTAAAAGGGGCGGCCAACGAAAGATTATTT.